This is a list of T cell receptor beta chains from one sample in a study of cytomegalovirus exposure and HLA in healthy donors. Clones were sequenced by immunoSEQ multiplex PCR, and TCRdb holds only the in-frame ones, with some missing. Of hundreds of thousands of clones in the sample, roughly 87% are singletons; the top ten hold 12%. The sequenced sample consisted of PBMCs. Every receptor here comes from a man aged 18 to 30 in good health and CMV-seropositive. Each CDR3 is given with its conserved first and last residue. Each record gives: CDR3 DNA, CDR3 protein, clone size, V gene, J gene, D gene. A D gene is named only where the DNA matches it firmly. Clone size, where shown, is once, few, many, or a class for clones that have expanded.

CDR3 DNA: TGTGCCAGCAGTCCCGGATGGCTTGCCCCCTACGAGCAGTACTTC
CDR3 protein: CASSPGWLAPYEQYF
clone size: NA
V gene: TRBV27
J gene: TRBJ2-7
D gene: NA

CDR3 DNA: TGCGCCAGCTCCCTGGACCGCAACTATGGCTACACCTTC
CDR3 protein: CASSLDRNYGYTF
clone size: NA
V gene: TRBV10-1
J gene: TRBJ1-2
D gene: NA

CDR3 DNA: TGTGCCACCAGCAGACGTGGCTGGGGACAGGGTTTAAGGGAGCCCCAGCATTTT
CDR3 protein: CATSRRGWGQGLREPQHF
clone size: NA
V gene: TRBV15
J gene: TRBJ1-5
D gene: TRBD1

CDR3 DNA: TGTGCTAGTGGTCCATATGGCGGGGGAATTCCCTACAATGAGCAGTTCTTC
CDR3 protein: CASGPYGGGIPYNEQFF
clone size: NA
V gene: TRBV12-5
J gene: TRBJ2-1
D gene: TRBD2

CDR3 DNA: TGCAGTGCGACTAGCGGGAACCGTCGGTATTTT
CDR3 protein: CSATSGNRRYF
clone size: NA
V gene: TRBV20-1
J gene: TRBJ2-3
D gene: TRBD2

CDR3 DNA: TGTGCCAGCAGCTTTATCCCCTCGGTACAGGATGAGCAGTTCTTC
CDR3 protein: CASSFIPSVQDEQFF
clone size: NA
V gene: TRBV11-2
J gene: TRBJ2-1
D gene: NA

CDR3 DNA: TGTGCCAGTAAGACAGGTGGCACAGATACGCAGTATTTT
CDR3 protein: CASKTGGTDTQYF
clone size: NA
V gene: TRBV6-5
J gene: TRBJ2-3
D gene: NA

CDR3 DNA: TGTGCCAGCAGCTTGGAAGCCAGCTCCTACGAGCAGTACTTC
CDR3 protein: CASSLEASSYEQYF
clone size: NA
V gene: TRBV5-5
J gene: TRBJ2-7
D gene: NA

CDR3 DNA: TGTGCCAGCAGCGACGACAGGGCTGAGCAGTTCTTC
CDR3 protein: CASSDDRAEQFF
clone size: NA
V gene: TRBV9
J gene: TRBJ2-1
D gene: TRBD1

CDR3 DNA: TGTGCCAGCAGTGAACTCGGACAGGGGGGCGGTCAGCCCCAGCATTTT
CDR3 protein: CASSELGQGGGQPQHF
clone size: once
V gene: TRBV6-1
J gene: TRBJ1-5
D gene: TRBD1

CDR3 DNA: TGTGCCAGCAGTGAAGCCGCAGAGAACACTGAAGCTTTCTTT
CDR3 protein: CASSEAAENTEAFF
clone size: NA
V gene: TRBV2
J gene: TRBJ1-1
D gene: NA

CDR3 DNA: TGTGCCAGCAGCCGGCCGGGTGGGCCCCAGCATTTT
CDR3 protein: CASSRPGGPQHF
clone size: NA
V gene: TRBV6-5
J gene: TRBJ1-5
D gene: NA

CDR3 DNA: TGTGCCAGCAGTAAGACAGATAACTATGGCTACACCTTC
CDR3 protein: CASSKTDNYGYTF
clone size: few
V gene: TRBV7-9
J gene: TRBJ1-2
D gene: NA

CDR3 DNA: TGCAGCGTTTTTTCGCCGGGAAGAGGGATCTATGGCTACACCTTC
CDR3 protein: CSVFSPGRGIYGYTF
clone size: NA
V gene: TRBV29-1
J gene: TRBJ1-2
D gene: NA

CDR3 DNA: TGTGCCAGCAGTTACTCAGCGGGCGCGGTCTCCTACGAGCAGTACTTC
CDR3 protein: CASSYSAGAVSYEQYF
clone size: NA
V gene: TRBV6-5
J gene: TRBJ2-7
D gene: NA

CDR3 DNA: TGCAGTTTCCGGGGAGCTACTGAGCAGTTCTTC
CDR3 protein: CSFRGATEQFF
clone size: NA
V gene: TRBV20-1
J gene: TRBJ2-1
D gene: NA

CDR3 DNA: TGTGCCATCAGGGAATCAGGGGGCGCAGCGGCCGCTTTCTTT
CDR3 protein: CAIRESGGAAAAFF
clone size: NA
V gene: TRBV10-3
J gene: TRBJ1-1
D gene: TRBD1

CDR3 DNA: TGCGCCAGCAGCCAAATACAAGACACTGAAGCTTTCTTT
CDR3 protein: CASSQIQDTEAFF
clone size: NA
V gene: TRBV4-1
J gene: TRBJ1-1
D gene: NA

CDR3 DNA: TGTGCCAGCAGCTTAGGATATACGGAGACATGGTATGGCTACACCTTC
CDR3 protein: CASSLGYTETWYGYTF
clone size: NA
V gene: TRBV13
J gene: TRBJ1-2
D gene: NA

CDR3 DNA: TGTGCCAGCCGAGGGGACTCTGGAAACACCATATATTTT
CDR3 protein: CASRGDSGNTIYF
clone size: NA
V gene: TRBV6-1
J gene: TRBJ1-3
D gene: NA

CDR3 DNA: TGCGCCAGCAACGGGGGTCCCGGGGAGCTGTTTTTT
CDR3 protein: CASNGGPGELFF
clone size: NA
V gene: TRBV4-1
J gene: TRBJ2-2
D gene: NA

CDR3 DNA: TGTGCCAGCAGTTTATCAGGGGATGGCTACACCTTC
CDR3 protein: CASSLSGDGYTF
clone size: once
V gene: TRBV28
J gene: TRBJ1-2
D gene: NA

CDR3 DNA: TGTGCCAGCAGCTTAGAACTGCTTGAGCAGTTCTTC
CDR3 protein: CASSLELLEQFF
clone size: once
V gene: TRBV7-9
J gene: TRBJ2-1
D gene: NA

CDR3 DNA: TGTGCCAGCAGTGCAGGGACATCCTATGGCTACACCTTC
CDR3 protein: CASSAGTSYGYTF
clone size: NA
V gene: TRBV2
J gene: TRBJ1-2
D gene: NA

CDR3 DNA: TGTGCCAGCAGCCAAGATACCAGGGAATCCTACGAGCAGTACTTC
CDR3 protein: CASSQDTRESYEQYF
clone size: NA
V gene: TRBV14
J gene: TRBJ2-7
D gene: NA

CDR3 DNA: TGTGCCAGCATCGGGAGACAGGGAACGACCGGGGAGCTGTTTTTT
CDR3 protein: CASIGRQGTTGELFF
clone size: NA
V gene: TRBV2
J gene: TRBJ2-2
D gene: NA

CDR3 DNA: TGTGCCAGCAGCCCAAGTGCACAGGGGAAGTTTTACGGGGAGCTGTTTTTT
CDR3 protein: CASSPSAQGKFYGELFF
clone size: NA
V gene: TRBV7-9
J gene: TRBJ2-2
D gene: TRBD1

CDR3 DNA: TGTGCCAGCAGCACAGGGGGCAACGATGAGCAGTTCTTC
CDR3 protein: CASSTGGNDEQFF
clone size: NA
V gene: TRBV11-3
J gene: TRBJ2-1
D gene: TRBD1

CDR3 DNA: TGTGCCAGCAGTGAAGCCTTAGCGGGAGGGCCTAGGTATGAGCAGTTCTTC
CDR3 protein: CASSEALAGGPRYEQFF
clone size: NA
V gene: TRBV2
J gene: TRBJ2-1
D gene: TRBD2

CDR3 DNA: TGTGCCAGCAGTGAAGGTCCTACCTACGAGCAGTACTTC
CDR3 protein: CASSEGPTYEQYF
clone size: NA
V gene: TRBV6-1
J gene: TRBJ2-7
D gene: NA

CDR3 DNA: TGTGCCAGCAGTGAAGAACAGGGGCTGCGCGAGCAGTACTTC
CDR3 protein: CASSEEQGLREQYF
clone size: NA
V gene: TRBV2
J gene: TRBJ2-7
D gene: TRBD1

CDR3 DNA: TGTGCCAGCAGCTTAAATTGGTATGGCTACACCTTC
CDR3 protein: CASSLNWYGYTF
clone size: once
V gene: TRBV7-9
J gene: TRBJ1-2
D gene: NA

CDR3 DNA: TGTGCCTGGAGTCGGACAGGCCAAAATGAAAAACTGTTTTTT
CDR3 protein: CAWSRTGQNEKLFF
clone size: NA
V gene: TRBV30
J gene: TRBJ1-4
D gene: TRBD1

CDR3 DNA: TGCGCCAGCAGCTCCCCGTCCCGGCCAGCGGGAACCTACGAGCAGTACTTC
CDR3 protein: CASSSPSRPAGTYEQYF
clone size: NA
V gene: TRBV4-1
J gene: TRBJ2-7
D gene: TRBD2

CDR3 DNA: TGTGCCAGCATCACAGGGTCGCTATATGGCTACACCTTC
CDR3 protein: CASITGSLYGYTF
clone size: NA
V gene: TRBV6-1
J gene: TRBJ1-2
D gene: NA

CDR3 DNA: TGTGCCAGCAGTTCTCCTAGCGGGAGGGGTTTCAATGAGCAGTTCTTC
CDR3 protein: CASSSPSGRGFNEQFF
clone size: NA
V gene: TRBV27
J gene: TRBJ2-1
D gene: TRBD2

CDR3 DNA: TGTGCCAGTAGTAGACAGGGACCCTACAATGAGCAGTTCTTC
CDR3 protein: CASSRQGPYNEQFF
clone size: NA
V gene: TRBV19
J gene: TRBJ2-1
D gene: TRBD1

CDR3 DNA: TGTGCCAGCAGCCACACCGGGACTAGCGCCTTCGGGGAGCTGTTTTTT
CDR3 protein: CASSHTGTSAFGELFF
clone size: NA
V gene: TRBV7-9
J gene: TRBJ2-2
D gene: TRBD2

CDR3 DNA: TGTGCCAGCAGTTTAAGTGCCCTCACAGGGGGCGGAGAGACCCAGTACTTC
CDR3 protein: CASSLSALTGGGETQYF
clone size: NA
V gene: TRBV27
J gene: TRBJ2-5
D gene: TRBD1

CDR3 DNA: TGCAGCGTTGTAGGGCTAGCGGGAACCTACGAGCAGTACTTC
CDR3 protein: CSVVGLAGTYEQYF
clone size: NA
V gene: TRBV29-1
J gene: TRBJ2-7
D gene: TRBD2

CDR3 DNA: TGCGCCAGCAGCCAAGCGAACTGGGGCACAGATACGCAGTATTTT
CDR3 protein: CASSQANWGTDTQYF
clone size: NA
V gene: TRBV4-1
J gene: TRBJ2-3
D gene: NA

CDR3 DNA: TGCGCCAGCAGCCAAGTGATGTCGCTAGCGGTTAACAATGAGCAGTTCTTC
CDR3 protein: CASSQVMSLAVNNEQFF
clone size: NA
V gene: TRBV4-3
J gene: TRBJ2-1
D gene: TRBD2

CDR3 DNA: TGTGCCAGCAGCTCGGGAGTGGAGCTCGACACTGAAGCTTTCTTT
CDR3 protein: CASSSGVELDTEAFF
clone size: once
V gene: TRBV7-9
J gene: TRBJ1-1
D gene: NA

CDR3 DNA: TGTGCCAGCAGTGAAGCGAGGACTAGCGGGACCTACGAGCAGTACTTC
CDR3 protein: CASSEARTSGTYEQYF
clone size: NA
V gene: TRBV2
J gene: TRBJ2-7
D gene: TRBD2

CDR3 DNA: TGCGCCAGCAGCGCCGGAAACGCCTACAATGAGCAGTTCTTC
CDR3 protein: CASSAGNAYNEQFF
clone size: NA
V gene: TRBV5-1
J gene: TRBJ2-1
D gene: NA

CDR3 DNA: TGTGCCAGCAGCCTCGGACAGGGCGACAACACTGAAGCTTTCTTT
CDR3 protein: CASSLGQGDNTEAFF
clone size: NA
V gene: TRBV11-3
J gene: TRBJ1-1
D gene: TRBD1

CDR3 DNA: TGTGCCAGCCTCAACCGGGGGGCCTGGTACTTC
CDR3 protein: CASLNRGAWYF
clone size: NA
V gene: TRBV7-9
J gene: TRBJ2-7
D gene: NA

CDR3 DNA: TGCGCCAGCAGCTTCCAGGGGGCTCCGGGGCATGGCTACACCTTC
CDR3 protein: CASSFQGAPGHGYTF
clone size: NA
V gene: TRBV5-1
J gene: TRBJ1-2
D gene: TRBD1

CDR3 DNA: TGCGCCAGCAGCTGGGACTTAGCGGGAGAGGACAATGAGCAGTTCTTC
CDR3 protein: CASSWDLAGEDNEQFF
clone size: once
V gene: TRBV5-1
J gene: TRBJ2-1
D gene: TRBD2

CDR3 DNA: TGTGCCAGCAGTTTTCAACTGGGGGCGAGTCAGCCCCAGCATTTT
CDR3 protein: CASSFQLGASQPQHF
clone size: NA
V gene: TRBV27
J gene: TRBJ1-5
D gene: NA

CDR3 DNA: TGCGCCAGCAGCTTGGGGGCCTTGCGGGCCCAAGAGACCCAGTACTTC
CDR3 protein: CASSLGALRAQETQYF
clone size: NA
V gene: TRBV5-1
J gene: TRBJ2-5
D gene: NA

CDR3 DNA: TGTGCCAGCAGCTTGGGGGGTACTGGGGCCAACGTCCTGACTTTC
CDR3 protein: CASSLGGTGANVLTF
clone size: NA
V gene: TRBV5-4
J gene: TRBJ2-6
D gene: NA

CDR3 DNA: TGCGCCAGCAGCTCCGGCGGAACGAGCTCCTACGAGCAGTACTTC
CDR3 protein: CASSSGGTSSYEQYF
clone size: NA
V gene: TRBV5-1
J gene: TRBJ2-7
D gene: NA

CDR3 DNA: TGTGCCATCCCGACAGGGCTTACCCTCAATGAGCAGTTCTTC
CDR3 protein: CAIPTGLTLNEQFF
clone size: NA
V gene: TRBV27
J gene: TRBJ2-1
D gene: TRBD1

CDR3 DNA: TGTGCCAGCAGTTCGACAGGGAAGTTCGAACAGCCCCAGCATTTT
CDR3 protein: CASSSTGKFEQPQHF
clone size: NA
V gene: TRBV28
J gene: TRBJ1-5
D gene: TRBD1

CDR3 DNA: TGTGCCAGCTCACCCCTGGCGGGAGGGGCCTACGAGCAGTACTTC
CDR3 protein: CASSPLAGGAYEQYF
clone size: NA
V gene: TRBV18
J gene: TRBJ2-7
D gene: TRBD2

CDR3 DNA: TGTGCCAGCTCAACGGGGACTACAGATACGCAGTATTTT
CDR3 protein: CASSTGTTDTQYF
clone size: NA
V gene: TRBV18
J gene: TRBJ2-3
D gene: NA